This T cell receptor (beta chain) was captured by sequencing in a study of T cell repertoires in cytomegalovirus infection. Study as a whole: Public TCR beta signatures marked donors with CMV infection and the matching HLA.

TCRdb redid the calling of the reads with MiXCR, one entry per CDR3 protein. The sample shows nearly 70,000 distinct CDR3 sequences, approximately 22% of them seen only once. This clonotype came up many times. Its target is unknown. There are 14 residues in the CDR3. Trimming at V came to 7 bases and at J to 8 bases, leaving 10 bases not matched to a gene. Germline CDR1 reads MNHEY; CDR2 reads SMNVEV (reference sequence). Regarding the study as a whole: Accumulated public TCR beta family frequency recognized individuals carrying CMV together with the relevant HLA. In two of eight donors, the top clonotype was HLA-C-restricted CMV-specific.

The TCR was taken from a human donor in good health (CMV status not recorded). Some clones in this sample may be carry-over from other donors' samples. Sequenced material: PBMCs, sequenced either directly or after in vitro stimulation (not recorded which). This rearrangement joins TRBV27 to TRBJ2-3, with TRBD2 matching over 9 bases. CDR3 coding DNA: TGTGCCAGCAAACCCGCTAGCGGGATGCGTACGCAGTATTTT. Amino acid sequence: CASKPASGMRTQYF.